Sequencing of this T cell receptor (beta chain) was carried out in a study of graft-versus-host responses after intestinal transplantation. Turning to the study itself: As for transplant type, recipients had multivisceral, liver-intestinal, or isolated intestinal grafts. Whole-study findings and limits: High graft-versus-host to host-versus-graft T cell clonal ratios marked allografts of patients with graft-donor macrochimerism. Association was observed between peak circulating GvH clone levels and early post-transplant HvG declines. There were GvH clones found in recipient marrow, and some of them appeared first in ileum or blood.

Germline V gene data show CDR1 as LNHDA and CDR2 as SQIVND (reference sequence). V was clipped by 3 bases and J by 5 bases, with 11 bases between them. This CDR3 region has 14 residues. Clones were read by immunoSEQ multiplex PCR, and TCRdb kept only the in-frame ones, dropping some. The sample records around 100,000 clones, 85% to 95% being singletons. With respect to this clone: Antigen: not known.

The receptor was isolated from a human donor who was the organ donor for an intestinal transplant. The gene calls are TRBV19 and TRBJ2-1; D perhaps matches TRBD1 (5 bases). The sample in question was unstimulated CD4+ T cells sorted from spleen or lymph node cells, obtained before transplant. CDR3 protein: CASSISRGNNEQFF. The CDR3 nucleotides are TGTGCCAGTAGTATCTCTAGGGGCAACAATGAGCAGTTCTTC.